Many counts were recorded for the clone carrying this T cell receptor beta chain. Arm-PCR of CDR3 regions with iRepertoire HTBI primers generated TCR beta libraries. From the multiplex PCR reads, TCRdb called clonotypes with MiXCR, one entry per CDR3 protein. The sample contains approximately 360,000 distinct CDR3 sequences, more than 20% of which appear only once. The record originates from a study of regulatory T cells in long-lasting Graves disease. The sample's time point: persistent/refractory GD, antithyroid drugs over 5 years with positive TRAb. Generation of the TCR library employed RNA extracted from PBMCs. The CDR3 length is 14 residues. V lost 3 bases and J lost 6, with 14 bases in between. The germline V gene has CDR1 MDHEN and CDR2 SYDVKM.

The chain uses TRBV28 and TRBJ2-5; tentatively, D is TRBD1 (6 bases). The TCR comes from a woman aged 35 to 49 with Graves disease. The input for sequencing was peripheral blood mononuclear cells (PBMCs), taken when the disease was refractory, from a patient treated with antithyroid drugs. The CDR3 bases are TGTGCCAGCAGTTTTAACGGCAGGGGAAAGACCCAGTACTTC. Translation gives CASSFNGRGKTQYF.